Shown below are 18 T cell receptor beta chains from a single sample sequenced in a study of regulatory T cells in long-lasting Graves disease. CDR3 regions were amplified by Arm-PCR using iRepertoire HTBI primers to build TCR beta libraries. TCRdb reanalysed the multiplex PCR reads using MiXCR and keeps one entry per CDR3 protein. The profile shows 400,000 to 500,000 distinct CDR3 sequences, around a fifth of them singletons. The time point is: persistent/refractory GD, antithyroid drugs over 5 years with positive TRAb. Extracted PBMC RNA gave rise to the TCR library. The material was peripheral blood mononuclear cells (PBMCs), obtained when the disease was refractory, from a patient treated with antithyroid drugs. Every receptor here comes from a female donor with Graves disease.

The CDR3 bases are TGCAGCGTAGAGGGGGGACCGTACACTGAAGCTTTCTTT. This encodes CSVEGGPYTEAFF. V gene TRBV29-1 combines with J gene TRBJ1-1; D may be TRBD1 (6 bases). The V gene lost 6 bases and the J gene lost 3 bases, with 14 bases spanning the gap. The V gene's germline CDR1 is SQVTM and CDR2 ANQGSEA. This CDR3 contains 13 residues. Drawing the rest from reference TRBV29-1 and TRBJ1-1, the complete variable domain is SAVISQKPSRDICQRGTSLTIQCQVDSQVTMMFWYRQQPGQSLTLIATANQGSEATYESGFVIDKFPISRPNLTFSTLTVSNMSPEDSSIYLCSVEGGPYTEAFFGQGTRLTVV.

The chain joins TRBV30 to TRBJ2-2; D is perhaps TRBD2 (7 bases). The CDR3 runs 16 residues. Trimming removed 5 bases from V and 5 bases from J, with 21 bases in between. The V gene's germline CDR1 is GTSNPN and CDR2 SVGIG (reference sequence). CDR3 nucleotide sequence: TGTGCCTGGGACGGCGGCGGGGGCCACTATACCGGGGAGCTGTTTTTT. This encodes CAWDGGGGHYTGELFF.

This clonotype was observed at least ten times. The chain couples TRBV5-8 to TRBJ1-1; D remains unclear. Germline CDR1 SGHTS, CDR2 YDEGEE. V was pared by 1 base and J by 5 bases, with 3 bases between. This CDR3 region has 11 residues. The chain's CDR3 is CASSLYTEAFF. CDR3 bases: TGTGCCAGCAGCTTGTATACTGAAGCTTTCTTT.

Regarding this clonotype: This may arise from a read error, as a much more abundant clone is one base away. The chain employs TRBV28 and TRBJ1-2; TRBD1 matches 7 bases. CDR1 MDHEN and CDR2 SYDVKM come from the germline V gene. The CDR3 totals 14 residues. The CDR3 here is CASSRIDRARGYAF. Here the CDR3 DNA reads TGTGCCAGCAGCCGCATCGACAGGGCGCGAGGCTACGCCTTC.

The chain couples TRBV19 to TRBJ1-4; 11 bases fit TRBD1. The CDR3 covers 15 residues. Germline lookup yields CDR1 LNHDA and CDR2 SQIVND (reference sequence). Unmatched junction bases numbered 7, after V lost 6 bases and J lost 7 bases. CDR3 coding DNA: TGTGCCAGTAGGCCCGAGGACAGGGGGCCTGAAAAACTGTTTTTT. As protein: CASRPEDRGPEKLFF.

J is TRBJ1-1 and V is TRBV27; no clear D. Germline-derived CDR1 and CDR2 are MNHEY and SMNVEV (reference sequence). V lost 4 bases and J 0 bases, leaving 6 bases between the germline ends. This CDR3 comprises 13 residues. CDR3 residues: CASSWEVNTEAFF. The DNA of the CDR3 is TGTGCCAGCAGTTGGGAAGTGAACACTGAAGCTTTCTTT.

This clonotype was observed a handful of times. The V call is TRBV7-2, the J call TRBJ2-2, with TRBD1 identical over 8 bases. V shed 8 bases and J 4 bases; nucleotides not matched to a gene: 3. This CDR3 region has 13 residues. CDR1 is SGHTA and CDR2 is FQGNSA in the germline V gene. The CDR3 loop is CASGQGGTGELFF. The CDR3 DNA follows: TGTGCCAGCGGACAGGGAGGCACCGGGGAGCTGTTTTTT.

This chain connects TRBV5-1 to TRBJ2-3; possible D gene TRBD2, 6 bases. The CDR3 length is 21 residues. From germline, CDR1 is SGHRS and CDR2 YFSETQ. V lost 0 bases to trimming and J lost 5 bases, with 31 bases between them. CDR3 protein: CASSLAREAFGRGALGDTQYF. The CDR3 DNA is TGCGCCAGCAGCTTGGCCAGGGAGGCGTTCGGGCGAGGGGCCCTGGGAGATACGCAGTATTTT.

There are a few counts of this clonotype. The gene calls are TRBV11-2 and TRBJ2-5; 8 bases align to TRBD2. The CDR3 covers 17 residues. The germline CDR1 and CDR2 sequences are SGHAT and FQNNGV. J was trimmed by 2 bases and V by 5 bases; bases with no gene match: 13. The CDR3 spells CASSPRTSLLSQETQYF. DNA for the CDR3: TGTGCCAGCAGCCCTAGGACTAGCTTGCTCTCTCAAGAGACCCAGTACTTC.

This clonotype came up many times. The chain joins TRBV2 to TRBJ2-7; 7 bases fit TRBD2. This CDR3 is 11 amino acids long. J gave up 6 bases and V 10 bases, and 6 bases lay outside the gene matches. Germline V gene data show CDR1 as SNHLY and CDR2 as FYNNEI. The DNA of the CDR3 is TGTGCCATAAAGCGGGGTTCCGAGCAGTACTTC. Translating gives CAIKRGSEQYF.

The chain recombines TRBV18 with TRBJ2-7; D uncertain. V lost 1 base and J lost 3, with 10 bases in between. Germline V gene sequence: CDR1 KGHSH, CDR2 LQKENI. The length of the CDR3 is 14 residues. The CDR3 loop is CASSPRASLYEQYF. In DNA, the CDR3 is TGTGCCAGCTCACCACGGGCAAGCCTCTACGAGCAGTACTTC.

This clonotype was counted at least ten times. CDR3 region: CATSRDYRGTPNSPLHF. The CDR3, as DNA: TGTGCCACCAGCAGAGATTATAGAGGGACGCCAAATTCACCCCTCCACTTT. This sequence joins TRBV15 and TRBJ1-6, with TRBD1 as a possible D gene (5 bases). Trimming took off 0 bases at V and 7 bases at J, with 16 bases between the two ends. The CDR3 is 17 amino acids. Germline CDR1 and CDR2: LNHNV and YYDKDF (reference sequence).

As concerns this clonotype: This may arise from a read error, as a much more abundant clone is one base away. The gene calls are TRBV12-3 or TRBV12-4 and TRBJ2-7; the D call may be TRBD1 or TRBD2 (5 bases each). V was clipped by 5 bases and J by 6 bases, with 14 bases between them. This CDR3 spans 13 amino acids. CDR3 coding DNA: TGTGCCAGCAGTCCTCCGGGACCCTGCGAGCAGTACTTC. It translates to CASSPPGPCEQYF.

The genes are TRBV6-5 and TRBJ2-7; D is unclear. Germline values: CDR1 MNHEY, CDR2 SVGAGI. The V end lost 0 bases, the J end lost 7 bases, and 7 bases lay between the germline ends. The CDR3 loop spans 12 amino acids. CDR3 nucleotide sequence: TGTGCCAGCAGTTACTCCACAGTTGAGCAGTACTTC. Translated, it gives CASSYSTVEQYF.

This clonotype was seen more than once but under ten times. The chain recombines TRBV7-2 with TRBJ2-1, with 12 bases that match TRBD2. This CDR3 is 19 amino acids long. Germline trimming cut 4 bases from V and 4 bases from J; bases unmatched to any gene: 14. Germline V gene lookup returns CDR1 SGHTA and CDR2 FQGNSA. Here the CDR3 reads CASSSRLAGGPSGYNEQFF. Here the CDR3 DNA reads TGTGCCAGCAGCTCAAGGCTAGCGGGAGGGCCCTCGGGATACAATGAGCAGTTCTTC.

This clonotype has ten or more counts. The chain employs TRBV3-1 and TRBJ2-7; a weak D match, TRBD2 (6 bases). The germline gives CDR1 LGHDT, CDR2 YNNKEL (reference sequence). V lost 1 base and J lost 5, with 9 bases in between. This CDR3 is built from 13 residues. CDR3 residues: CASSQAGLNEQYF. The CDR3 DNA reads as TGTGCCAGCAGCCAAGCGGGACTTAACGAGCAGTACTTC.

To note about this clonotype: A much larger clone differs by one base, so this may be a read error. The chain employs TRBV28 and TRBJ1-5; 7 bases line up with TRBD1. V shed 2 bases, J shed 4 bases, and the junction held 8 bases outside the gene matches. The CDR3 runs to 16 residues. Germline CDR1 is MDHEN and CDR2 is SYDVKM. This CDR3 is CASSLGKGQANQPQHF. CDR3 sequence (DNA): TGTGCCAGCAGTTTAGGTAAAGGACAGGCAAATCAGCCCCAGCATTTT.

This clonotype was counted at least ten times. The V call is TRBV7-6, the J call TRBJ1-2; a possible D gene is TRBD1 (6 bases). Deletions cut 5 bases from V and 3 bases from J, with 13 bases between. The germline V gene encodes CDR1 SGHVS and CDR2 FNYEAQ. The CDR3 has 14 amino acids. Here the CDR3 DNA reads TGTGCCAGCAGCATAGGGCCAGGGGACTATGGCTACACCTTC. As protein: CASSIGPGDYGYTF.